Sequencing of this TCR beta chain was carried out in a study of prognosis after radiotherapy for stage I lung cancer. Across the whole study: Patients numbered some 13 men and over five women, aged roughly 53 to 95 with a median of roughly 74 years.

There are many counts of this clonotype. The antigen is undetermined. Notes on the study in general: Any tumor specificity that the expanded TCR clones may have had was not determined.

The length of the CDR3 is 18 residues. Germline CDR1 is MNHEY and CDR2 is SVGEGT. The ends lost 1 base at V and 8 bases at J; junction bases unmatched: 10. From genomic DNA, two-round multiplex PCR was used to amplify TCR beta CDR3. Initially, in first-round PCR, primers specific to each TRBV and TRBJ gene were used. MiXCR was run by TCRdb on the multiplex PCR reads, yielding one entry per CDR3 protein. The sample gives some 16,000 distinct CDR3 sequences, around 30% of which show up once; under 40% is in the top ten. The sequencing used PBMCs, collected before or after stereotactic body radiation therapy (not recorded which). The sequence came from a donor over 45 with non-small cell lung cancer. The V gene is TRBV6-2 or TRBV6-3, the J gene TRBJ2-1, with 14 bases aligning to TRBD2. CDR3 residues: CASSYWAGGLAGDYEQFF. CDR3 in DNA: TGTGCCAGCAGTTACTGGGCTGGGGGACTAGCGGGAGATTATGAGCAGTTCTTC.